This section outlines one T cell receptor beta chain sequence together with its context. Treatment specified: about 20 received Ad26.COV2.S at low or high dose, single or two shots; 5 received placebo; per-sample allocation not given. On day 63 after the first injection, vaccine and placebo recipients gave samples. The CDR3 is 13 amino acids. V was clipped by 5 bases and J by 3 bases, with 10 bases between them. CDR1 is MNHEY and CDR2 is SVGAGI in the germline V gene. The data belong to a study of Ad26.COV2.S vaccination and SARS-CoV-2 variants. Sequencing was performed with immunoSEQ multiplex PCR; in TCRdb, only in-frame clones are kept and a portion is missing. The data hold some 400,000 clones, with 89% observed a single time.

The TCR was taken from a person aged 18-60 years who received the Ad26.COV2.S COVID-19 vaccine or a placebo. Sequences were derived from peripheral blood, sampled in a trial of Ad26.COV2.S vaccine versus placebo. This chain uses TRBV6-5 with TRBJ1-2; D not resolved. CDR3: CASSLSEDYGYTF. The CDR3 DNA reads TGTGCCAGCAGTCTGAGTGAGGACTATGGCTACACCTTC.